One and the same sample provided the 16 T cell receptor beta chains below, sequenced in a study of OX40 agonist ivuxolimab in advanced cancers. The assay was immunoSEQ multiplex PCR, and TCRdb's table has in-frame clones only and misses some. This table has over 50,000 clones, 88% appearing once. The sample in question was CD4+ or CD8+ T cells sorted from blood, obtained in a trial of the OX40 agonist ivuxolimab. The source of these receptors is an adult with an advanced solid tumor such as melanoma, head and neck, liver or kidney cancer.

V and J are TRBV6-5 and TRBJ1-3; D gene ambiguous. CDR1 is MNHEY and CDR2 is SVGAGI in the germline V gene. Trimming took off 5 bases at V and 4 bases at J, with 12 bases between the two ends. CDR3 length: 14 residues. The CDR3 protein is CASSLVETGNTIYF. Written as DNA, the CDR3 is TGTGCCAGCAGTCTCGTGGAGACGGGAAACACCATATATTTT.

The J gene is TRBJ1-1, the V gene TRBV19; 7 bases match TRBD1. Trimming at V came to 5 bases and at J to 7 bases, leaving 10 bases not matched to a gene. This CDR3 region has 14 residues. CDR1 is LNHDA, CDR2 SQIVND, per germline (reference sequence). The CDR3 protein is CASSPGTEGHEAFF. In nucleotides, the CDR3 is TGTGCCAGTAGTCCCGGGACAGAAGGACATGAAGCTTTCTTT.

This chain joins TRBV20-1 and TRBJ2-1; a weak D match, TRBD2 (6 bases). V lost 4 bases and J lost 12, with 10 bases in between. The germline V gene has CDR1 DFQATT and CDR2 SNEGSKA (reference sequence). The CDR3 is 10 amino acids. CDR3 protein: CSAMEGGQFF. The CDR3, as DNA: TGCAGTGCTATGGAGGGTGGGCAGTTCTTC.

This chain joins TRBV9 and TRBJ2-7; possibly TRBD1 for D (7 bases). The CDR3 contains 16 residues. Trimming shortened V by 0 bases and J by 6 bases, and 19 bases separated the two germline ends. Germline values: CDR1 SGDLS, CDR2 YYNGEE. For the CDR3, the DNA is TGTGCCAGCAGCGTAGGCGGGACAGCTTCGCTTGCCGAGCAGTACTTC. Translated: CASSVGGTASLAEQYF.

This chain connects TRBV5-1 to TRBJ2-1; 10 positions match TRBD2. Germline CDR1 reads SGHRS; CDR2 reads YFSETQ. V dropped 2 bases and J dropped 8; count of bases not matched to a gene: 4. The length of the CDR3 is 14 residues. The CDR3: CASSFASGGYEQFF. The CDR3 DNA reads TGCGCCAGCAGCTTCGCTAGCGGGGGCTATGAGCAGTTCTTC.

The chain has TRBV15 and TRBJ2-1, with TRBD2 identical over 13 bases. The CDR3 consists of 22 residues. Unmatched junction bases numbered 21, after V lost 1 base and J lost 6 bases. The germline V gene has CDR1 LNHNV and CDR2 YYDKDF (reference sequence). The CDR3: CATSRGLLAGGPMIGATNEQFF. The CDR3 DNA reads as TGTGCCACCAGCAGAGGCCTACTAGCGGGGGGGCCTATGATAGGGGCCACCAATGAGCAGTTCTTC. Full variable domain (remainder filled in from reference TRBV15 and TRBJ2-1): DAMVIQNPRYQVTQFGKPVTLSCSQTLNHNVMYWYQQKSSQAPKLLFHYYDKDFNNEADTPDNFQSRRPNTSFCFLDIRSPGLGDTAMYLCATSRGLLAGGPMIGATNEQFFGPGTRLTVL.

The DNA for the CDR3 is TGTGCCAGCAGCCGTAGCGGGAGAGAGACCGGGGAGCTGTTTTTT. Encoded protein: CASSRSGRETGELFF. V usage is TRBV5-4 and J usage is TRBJ2-2; 9 bases are a match to TRBD2. This CDR3 is 15 amino acids long. CDR1 is SGHNT and CDR2 is YYREEE in the germline V gene (reference sequence). Trimming at V came to 4 bases and at J to 5 bases, leaving 6 bases not matched to a gene.

In its sample, this clone was seen once. CDR3 nucleotides: TGTGCCAGCAGCTGGAGTACGACTAGCACAGATACGCAGTATTTT. Translated: CASSWSTTSTDTQYF. The genes are TRBV7-8 and TRBJ2-3; D remains ambiguous. In germline, CDR1 is SGHVS, CDR2 FQNEAQ. V lost 4 bases and J lost 0, with 11 bases in between. The CDR3 loop spans 15 amino acids.

This sequence joins TRBV4-1 and TRBJ1-5, with D possibly being TRBD1 (5 bases). Germline V gene data show CDR1 as MGHRA and CDR2 as YSYEKL. V lost 2 bases and J lost 2, with 19 bases in between. The CDR3 loop spans 18 amino acids. The CDR3 region is CASSQNVAGTRRNQPQHF. The CDR3 bases are TGCGCCAGCAGCCAAAATGTTGCCGGGACGAGGCGCAATCAGCCCCAGCATTTT.

This chain uses TRBV18 with TRBJ1-3; 7 bases match TRBD1. The V segment lost 2 bases and the J segment 1 base; nucleotides outside the gene matches: 2. The CDR3 is 15 residues long. The germline gives CDR1 KGHSH, CDR2 LQKENI. In nucleotides, the CDR3 is TGTGCCAGCTCACCAATGACAGGGTCTGGAAACACCATATATTTT. Translating gives CASSPMTGSGNTIYF.

The chain employs TRBV6-7 and TRBJ2-7; 7 nucleotides line up with TRBD1. TRBV6-7 belongs to the ORF category, with a function that is uncertain. V shed 3 bases and J 2 bases; nucleotides not matched to a gene: 4. This CDR3 region has 14 residues. This chain's CDR3 is CASSYRQGPYEQYF. The CDR3 bases are TGTGCCAGCAGTTATAGACAGGGACCCTACGAGCAGTACTTC.

This chain connects TRBV27 to TRBJ2-5; D gene ambiguous. This CDR3 has 12 residues. V was pared by 3 bases and J by 2 bases, with 4 bases between. Looked up from germline, CDR1 is MNHEY and CDR2 is SMNVEV (reference sequence). Written as DNA, the CDR3 is TGTGCCAGCAGTTTTCGGCAAGAGACCCAGTACTTC. This codes for CASSFRQETQYF.

The V call is TRBV28, the J call TRBJ1-4; D ambiguous. The CDR3 is made up of 14 amino acids. Germline loops: CDR1 MDHEN, CDR2 SYDVKM. V lost 2 bases, J lost 11 bases, and 15 bases lay in between. The CDR3 bases are TGTGCCAGCAGTTTACGTTCAGTAAGGTGGAAACTGTTTTTT. This codes for CASSLRSVRWKLFF.

This chain joins TRBV19 and TRBJ2-5; 11 nucleotides match TRBD1. V lost 8 bases to trimming and J lost 5 bases; unmatched junction nucleotides: 10. The CDR3 covers 15 residues. From germline, CDR1 is LNHDA and CDR2 SQIVND (reference sequence). The CDR3 loop is CASSRGQGAGETQYF. In nucleotides, the CDR3 is TGTGCCAGTTCCCGTGGACAGGGGGCTGGGGAGACCCAGTACTTC.

CDR3 sequence reads: CASSEGLFGGDYGYTF. As DNA, the CDR3 is TGTGCCAGCAGTGAAGGGTTATTTGGAGGGGACTATGGCTACACCTTC. V and J are TRBV2 and TRBJ1-2, with D possibly being TRBD1 (5 bases). The germline gives CDR1 SNHLY, CDR2 FYNNEI. The CDR3 has 16 residues. The V end lost 1 base, the J end lost 3 bases, and 15 bases lay between the germline ends.

This clone has more than one count but fewer than ten. V gene TRBV6-5 combines with J gene TRBJ1-2; D remains unclear. The V gene lost 6 bases and the J gene lost 2 bases, with 10 bases spanning the gap. The CDR3 is 13 residues long. Germline CDR1 MNHEY, CDR2 SVGAGI. CDR3 nucleotide sequence: TGTGCCAGCAGGATTGCGGGAAACTATGGCTACACCTTC. This encodes CASRIAGNYGYTF.